This T cell receptor (beta chain) stems from a study of blood T cell repertoires in COVID-19. CDR1 is SGDLS and CDR2 is YYNGEE in the germline V gene. The CDR3 sequence is 15 residues long. After removal of 4 bases from V and 4 bases from J, the junction contained 6 bases not matched to a gene. Sequenced by immunoSEQ multiplex PCR; TCRdb stores in-frame clones only, minus some. The table records around 230,000 clones, more than 80% of them present only once. The clonotype originates from a man younger than 45 who had recovered from COVID-19. Input material: peripheral blood. This chain joins TRBV9 and TRBJ2-1; 9 bases match TRBD2. The CDR3 DNA sequence: TGTGCCAGCAGCACCGGGACTAGCCTTTACAATGAGCAGTTCTTC. Translation: CASSTGTSLYNEQFF. Complete variable domain (other parts from reference TRBV9 and TRBJ2-1): DSGVTQTPKHLITATGQRVTLRCSPRSGDLSVYWYQQSLDQGLQFLIQYYNGEERAKGNILERFSAQQFPDLHSELNLSSLELGDSALYFCASSTGTSLYNEQFFGPGTRLTVL.